The T cell receptor (beta chain) described here comes from a study of blood T cell repertoires in COVID-19 (dated by TCRdb to about 2020). Study-wide context: Samples covering the acute and convalescent phases of COVID-19 were provided by collaborators in the United States, Italy and Spain. A freely available public database, intended as a resource for researchers studying the immune response to SARS-CoV-2, is where the repertoires were released. Sample metadata almost always included a de-identified subject ID, COVID-19 status, age in years and sex. HLA class I and class II types, where available, came from metadata supplied by the sample provider rather than from assay-based typing. The prospective study material was composed of cDNA or gDNA derived from T cells, B-cell-depleted T cells, or PBMCs. Samples came from the ongoing ImmuneRACE study (first 160 participants) plus 1,254 subjects from 6 global collaborators. The dataset comprised deeply sampled blood TCRbeta repertoires from subjects exposed to, actively infected with, or recovered from COVID-19. The full study reports these points: Clinical and demographic metadata were provided uncurated, with the amount varying by source and participant.

TCRbeta CDR3 regions were amplified from genomic DNA by means of the immunoSEQ Assay, a bias-controlled multiplex PCR. The study's own analysis went as follows. Nucleated cell counts per sample were estimated from amplification of reference gene primers within the assay. To quantify the absolute abundance of each unique TCRbeta CDR3 rearrangement, sequence reads were collapsed and filtered. For each sample, productive Simpson clonality was calculated as the square root of Simpson's diversity index over productive rearrangements. TCRdb's version of the immuneACCESS table is confined to in-frame rearrangements and falls short of the full clone set. An unresolved V gene accounts for under half of the shortfall where checked; the remainder is of unknown origin. V and J calls and clone size are those listed in that table; D and trimming were worked out from the DNA. For this sample there are 200,000 to 250,000 clones; under 85% appear just once. The ten largest clones take up about 1.3% of the sample.

At the junction V is shortened by 5 bases and J by 2 bases, with 13 bases in between. CDR1 and CDR2 are drawn from the germline V gene: SQVTM, ANQGSEA. Inclusive of the bounding cysteine and phenylalanine, the CDR3 is 13 residues long. The sequence is cut down to CDR3 DNA, 39 bases in frame from base 1. One collaborating source in Seattle enrolled patients during active infection and followed them longitudinally through the course of disease. Whole blood was collected in K2EDTA tubes by collaborating institutions according to the institutions' own protocols. Collaborator samples were shipped for TCRbeta analysis as frozen whole blood, isolated PBMCs, or DNA extracted from either sample type. On this clone: What this receptor recognizes is not known. No base quality information exists; no much larger clone differs at one position.

The TCR originated in a woman aged 25 to 39 with COVID-19, enrolled during active disease. The V and J genes are TRBV29-1 and TRBJ2-7; TRBD2 might be the D gene, on 6 matching bases. The sequencing sample was made of peripheral blood. The CDR3 reads CSVRGFRTYEQYF. The nucleotides read TGCAGCGTTCGGGGGTTTCGGACCTACGAGCAGTACTTC.